This T cell receptor beta chain came from a study of CD8 T cells in ankylosing spondylitis. CDR3 size: 16 residues. Germline V gene lookup returns CDR1 SGHTA and CDR2 FQGTGA. Trimming removed 5 bases from V and 11 bases from J, with 24 bases in between. TCRdb re-called the 5' RACE reads through MiXCR, storing one row per CDR3 protein. The sample records approximately 300,000 distinct CDR3 sequences, 15% to 25% being singletons. The chain uses TRBV7-3 and TRBJ1-4; D might be TRBD1 (6 bases). The TCR originated in a male donor with ankylosing spondylitis or in good health (not recorded which). Material for sequencing was blood, either unsorted or a sorted T cell fraction (not recorded which). This chain's CDR3 is CASSPPTGLDLPKLFF. The CDR3 DNA reads as TGTGCCAGCAGCCCCCCGACAGGACTTGACCTTCCCAAACTGTTTTTT.